The rows below give T cell receptor beta chains drawn from one sample of a study of blood T cell repertoires in COVID-19. Clones were sequenced by immunoSEQ multiplex PCR, and TCRdb holds only the in-frame ones, with some missing. The sample contains about 200,000 clones, 70% to 85% of which appear only once. The sample was peripheral blood. The receptor source for this set is a human donor with acute or convalescent COVID-19. The donor label of this sample is uncertain. Each CDR3 is given with its conserved first and last residue. The order of the fields is J gene, V gene, clone size, CDR3 protein. Size is omitted from some rows. Given values are once, few, many or a class for expanded clones.

TRBJ1-1 TRBV7-2 few CASSLAGDRGSLGAFF
TRBJ2-7 TRBV6-4 - CASSDAKSGTPTGGEQYF
TRBJ2-7 TRBV7-2 - CASSLGEGRYEQYF
TRBJ2-7 TRBV18 - CASSPPGQFYEQYF
TRBJ1-1 TRBV12-3/TRBV12-4 - CASSLWTVSEAFF
TRBJ2-2 TRBV7-3 few CASGGIPGELFF
TRBJ1-2 TRBV11-2 - CATAPGQLNYGYTF
TRBJ1-3 TRBV5-1 - CASSLAGQGSGNTIYF
TRBJ2-7 TRBV7-8 - CASSLNRGNSYEQYF
TRBJ2-5 TRBV29-1 - CSVVAGGGETQYF
TRBJ2-5 TRBV3-1/TRBV3-2 - CASSQVAETQYF
TRBJ2-3 TRBV5-4 - CASSLPGQGADTQYF
TRBJ2-5 TRBV6-5 once CASSYSRAGVKETQYF
TRBJ2-5 TRBV2 - CASREGREGTQYF
TRBJ2-1 TRBV5-1 - CASSSGLAGGNEQFF
TRBJ1-2 TRBV6-6 - CASSYSTGSYYGYTF
TRBJ2-3 TRBV19 - CASKRQGTTDTQYF
TRBJ2-7 TRBV5-1 - CASSLEAGVYEQYF
TRBJ2-2 TRBV20-1 once CSASRTSGRVGELFF
TRBJ1-5 TRBV2 - CASSGLGGERHF
TRBJ2-7 TRBV27 - CASTMTSGSKYEQYF
TRBJ2-1 TRBV4-3 - CASSPQQGSYNEQFF
TRBJ2-2 TRBV4-2 - CASSQVGAGHTGELFF
TRBJ1-2 TRBV5-6 - CASSLPNRVLGYTF
TRBJ2-1 TRBV27 - CASSNRDSYNEQFF
TRBJ1-2 TRBV25-1 once CASSELGSPNGYTF